The clone carrying this TCR beta chain came up many times. This entry is derived from a study of T cell repertoires in cytomegalovirus infection. TCRdb used MiXCR to reprocess the reads, holding one entry per CDR3 protein. Seen here are a few hundred thousand distinct CDR3 sequences, around 9% observed once, and the top ten hold about 15%. CDR1 SGHTA and CDR2 FQGNSA come from the germline V gene. The V gene end was trimmed by 2 bases and the J gene end by 5 bases; junction bases not matched to a gene: 4. The CDR3 contains 15 residues. The sequenced sample consisted of PBMCs. The gene calls are TRBV7-2 and TRBJ2-1, with 9 bases that match TRBD2. The sequence was collected from a human donor in good health (CMV status not recorded). Some clones in this sample may be carry-over from other donors' samples. The CDR3 sequence: CASSLWLAGNNEQFF. CDR3 coding DNA: TGTGCCAGCAGCTTATGGCTAGCGGGAAACAATGAGCAGTTCTTC.